The 23 T cell receptor beta chains reported below all come from one sample, sequenced in a study of blood T cell repertoires in COVID-19. This table comes from immunoSEQ multiplex PCR, and its TCRdb copy is limited to in-frame clones, with some not included. Among roughly 16,000 clones, 70% to 90% were seen once, and the ten largest hold roughly 16%. The specimen was peripheral blood. These receptors all stem from a human donor with active COVID-19. The donor label of this sample is uncertain.

V and J are TRBV5-5 and TRBJ1-1, with D possibly matching TRBD1 (5 bases). The CDR3 is 15 residues long. Germline CDR1 is SGHKS and CDR2 is YYEKEE (reference sequence). Deletions cut 0 bases from V and 4 bases from J, with 13 bases between. CDR3 sequence: CASSLEGDDGTEAFF. CDR3 in DNA: TGTGCCAGCAGCTTGGAAGGGGATGATGGCACTGAAGCTTTCTTT.

The chain combines TRBV18 with TRBJ1-2; D gene ambiguous. This CDR3 has 14 amino acids. Trimming left V 7 bases short and J 6 bases short, with 18 bases between. Germline loops: CDR1 KGHSH, CDR2 LQKENI. CDR3 in DNA: TGTGCCAGCTTACCCCAGCGGGAGGTGGATGGCTACACCTTC. Encoded protein: CASLPQREVDGYTF.

The chain couples TRBV7-2 to TRBJ2-5; 7 bases are shared with TRBD2. Germline V gives CDR1 SGHTA, CDR2 FQGNSA. The junction had 6 bases not matched to a gene; V was cut back by 5 bases and J by 3 bases. The CDR3 runs 14 residues. The CDR3 DNA follows: TGTGCCAGCAGCCCCGCGGGGGTAAAAGAGACCCAGTACTTC. Protein product: CASSPAGVKETQYF.

V gene TRBV29-1 combines with J gene TRBJ1-6; TRBD1 aligns across 7 bases. Germline assignment: CDR1 SQVTM and CDR2 ANQGSEA. The CDR3 loop spans 13 amino acids. Trimming at V came to 7 bases and at J to 9 bases, leaving 9 bases not matched to a gene. The CDR3 sequence is CSAQTGFGSPLHF. CDR3 DNA sequence: TGCAGCGCCCAGACAGGGTTTGGTTCACCCCTCCACTTT.

CDR3 loop: CASRRGQGVLPGQPQHF. As DNA, the CDR3 is TGTGCCAGCCGGAGAGGACAGGGCGTCCTTCCAGGTCAGCCCCAGCATTTT. The chain combines TRBV5-8 with TRBJ1-5; 8 bases match TRBD1. Germline V gene data show CDR1 as SGHTS and CDR2 as YDEGEE. V lost 7 bases, J lost 6 bases, and 18 bases stayed unmatched. The CDR3 runs to 17 residues.

The chain couples TRBV18 to TRBJ2-1; 13 nucleotides line up with TRBD2. V trimming: 1 base; J trimming: 6 bases; junction bases outside the gene matches: 6. The CDR3 runs to 17 residues. Germline loops: CDR1 KGHSH, CDR2 LQKENI. CDR3 nucleotides: TGTGCCAGCTCACCACTAGCCGGGACTAGCGGGATCAATGAGCAGTTCTTC. As protein: CASSPLAGTSGINEQFF.

The rearrangement uses TRBV6-2 or TRBV6-3 and TRBJ2-7, with D possibly TRBD1 on 6 matching bases. The V end was cut by 2 bases, the J end by 2 bases, with 7 bases between. This CDR3 has 13 amino acids. CDR1 is MNHEY, CDR2 SVGEGT, per germline. CDR3 loop: CASSYRDTYEQYF. The DNA for the CDR3 is TGTGCCAGCAGTTACCGGGACACCTACGAGCAGTACTTC.

The chain links TRBV7-2 to TRBJ2-1, with 9 bases matching TRBD2. Germline trimming cut 2 bases from V and 7 bases from J; bases unmatched to any gene: 6. Per germline, CDR1 SGHTA and CDR2 FQGNSA. The CDR3 is made up of 15 amino acids. CDR3 sequence (DNA): TGTGCCAGCAGCTTACTGCGGGGGGGCGGAAATGAGCAGTTCTTC. It codes for CASSLLRGGGNEQFF.

J is TRBJ2-3 and V is TRBV5-1; D gene ambiguous. This CDR3 is built from 16 residues. V shed 4 bases and J shed 3 bases, with 18 bases lying between them. CDR1 and CDR2 (germline): SGHRS, YFSETQ. CDR3 residues: CASSEAGRLRTDTQYF. CDR3 coding DNA: TGCGCCAGCAGCGAGGCCGGTAGGCTGAGGACAGATACGCAGTATTTT.

This chain connects TRBV3-1 (or the pseudogene TRBV3-2) to TRBJ2-1; no reliable D call. Germline CDR1 LGHDT, CDR2 YNNKEL (reference sequence). This CDR3 has 11 amino acids. Trimming took 2 bases from V and 8 from J, leaving 4 bases between them. The CDR3 spells CASSQLYEQFF. CDR3 in DNA: TGTGCCAGCAGCCAACTATATGAGCAGTTCTTC.

The V and J genes are TRBV9 and TRBJ2-3; 9 bases are a match to TRBD2. The CDR3 spans 19 residues. Germline trimming cut 0 bases from V and 3 bases from J; bases unmatched to any gene: 14. Per the germline V gene, CDR1 is SGDLS and CDR2 is YYNGEE. CDR3 residues: CASSVGFWLGGGETDTQYF. The DNA of the CDR3 is TGTGCCAGCAGCGTAGGATTCTGGCTGGGCGGGGGGGAGACAGATACGCAGTATTTT.

The chain uses TRBV7-9 and TRBJ1-2; no clear D. CDR1 is SEHNR, CDR2 FQNEAQ, per germline (reference sequence). The CDR3 runs 14 residues. V dropped 0 bases and J dropped 3 bases, with 8 bases sitting between them. CDR3 in amino acids: CASSLARTDYGYTF. The CDR3 DNA reads TGTGCCAGCAGCTTAGCGCGAACGGACTATGGCTACACCTTC.

The sample holds one count of this clone. The chain links TRBV6-1 to TRBJ1-4; 7 positions match TRBD1. Looked up from germline, CDR1 is MNHNS and CDR2 is SASEGT. The V and J ends lost 1 base and 8 bases, in that order; junction bases with no gene match: 7. The CDR3 covers 15 residues. CDR3 residues: CASSEGDREYEKLFF. CDR3 nucleotides: TGTGCCAGCAGTGAAGGTGACAGGGAGTACGAAAAACTGTTTTTT.

The chain couples TRBV6-2 or TRBV6-3 to TRBJ2-7; weak D call: TRBD1 (5 bases). V lost 5 bases and J lost 3, with 17 bases in between. Germline lookup yields CDR1 MNHEY and CDR2 SVGEGT. The CDR3 length is 15 residues. CDR3 sequence: CASSPTAQLSYEQYF. The CDR3 DNA reads TGTGCCAGCAGTCCGACAGCGCAGCTAAGCTACGAGCAGTACTTC.

CDR3 residues: CASSRTGEGNYGYTF. The CDR3 region has the DNA TGTGCCAGCAGTCGGACAGGGGAGGGGAACTATGGCTACACCTTC. The genes are TRBV6-4 and TRBJ1-2; 9 nucleotides agree with TRBD1. The V and J ends lost 5 bases and 2 bases, in that order; junction bases with no gene match: 6. CDR1 is MRHNA and CDR2 is SNTAGT in the germline V gene. The CDR3 has 15 residues.

This chain links TRBV7-2 with TRBJ1-2, with 8 bases matching TRBD1. The J segment lost 8 bases and the V segment lost 3 bases, leaving 5 bases of the junction unmatched. Germline assignment: CDR1 SGHTA and CDR2 FQGNSA. The length of the CDR3 is 13 residues. CDR3 in DNA: TGTGCCAGCAGCTTTCGGGACAGGAGAGGCTACACCTTC. Translated: CASSFRDRRGYTF. Variable domain in full (rest from reference TRBV7-2 and TRBJ1-2): GAGVSQSPSNKVTEKGKDVELRCDPISGHTALYWYRQSLGQGLEFLIYFQGNSAPDKSGLPSDRFSAERTGGSVSTLTIQRTQQEDSAVYLCASSFRDRRGYTFGSGTRLTVV.

The chain uses TRBV7-8 and TRBJ1-2; TRBD1 agrees at 7 bases. The V segment lost 5 bases and the J segment 4 bases; nucleotides outside the gene matches: 4. This CDR3 contains 13 residues. In germline, CDR1 is SGHVS, CDR2 FQNEAQ. The CDR3 coding sequence is TGTGCCAGCAGCCAAGGACAGGTCTATGGCTACACCTTC. Its protein is CASSQGQVYGYTF.

The V and J genes are TRBV2 and TRBJ2-1; 11 nucleotides match TRBD2. Per the germline V gene, CDR1 is SNHLY and CDR2 is FYNNEI. The trim removed 2 bases at V and 5 bases at J, leaving 8 bases unmatched. The CDR3 covers 17 residues. In nucleotides, the CDR3 is TGTGCCAGCAGTGAATGGCCTAGCGGGGGGTCAAACAATGAGCAGTTCTTC. Protein sequence: CASSEWPSGGSNNEQFF.

The rearrangement joins TRBV2 to TRBJ2-5, with TRBD2 matching over 11 bases. CDR3 length: 16 residues. Looked up from germline, CDR1 is SNHLY and CDR2 is FYNNEI. V gave up 5 bases and J gave up 4 bases; unmatched junction bases: 9. The CDR3 sequence is CASSQSSGGRRETQYF. CDR3 DNA sequence: TGTGCCAGCAGTCAATCTAGCGGGGGGAGGAGAGAGACCCAGTACTTC.

This clone was picked up one time. V usage is TRBV6-1 and J usage is TRBJ2-1; D might be TRBD2 (6 bases). V was clipped by 2 bases and J by 2 bases, with 13 bases between them. This CDR3 has 16 amino acids. CDR1 is MNHNS and CDR2 is SASEGT in the germline V gene. The CDR3 DNA is TGTGCCAGCAGTGAATCTCGGCGGGGTACCTACAATGAGCAGTTCTTC. It yields the protein CASSESRRGTYNEQFF.

The genes are TRBV7-2 and TRBJ2-3; 9 bases line up with TRBD2. CDR3 length: 13 residues. Germline lookup yields CDR1 SGHTA and CDR2 FQGNSA. The J segment lost 8 bases and the V segment lost 6 bases, leaving 6 bases of the junction unmatched. CDR3 coding DNA: TGTGCCAGCAGGCGGGGGGGCTCGAGTACGCAGTATTTT. Amino acid sequence: CASRRGGSSTQYF.

This sequence joins TRBV25-1 and TRBJ1-5; 8 bases map to TRBD1. Germline V gene sequence: CDR1 MGHDK, CDR2 SYGVNS. The CDR3 has 14 residues. Trimming at V came to 6 bases and at J to 5 bases, leaving 6 bases not matched to a gene. CDR3 sequence reads: CASSSDRVHQPQHF. Written as DNA, the CDR3 is TGTGCCAGCAGCTCGGACAGGGTCCATCAGCCCCAGCATTTT.

The V call is TRBV6-4, the J call TRBJ2-3, with 7 bases identical to TRBD1. Germline V gives CDR1 MRHNA, CDR2 SNTAGT. With V trimmed by 2 bases and J by 1 base, 0 bases remained unmatched. The CDR3 runs to 14 residues. The CDR3 is CASSDTGGTDTQYF. Here the CDR3 DNA reads TGTGCCAGCAGTGACACAGGGGGCACAGATACGCAGTATTTT.